Shown below are 26 T cell receptor beta chains from a single sample sequenced in a study of beta chain features in type 1 diabetes. Study-wide points: For Type 1 diabetes patients, all four CD4+ subsets carried TCRB CDR3s that were moderately but significantly shorter.

These receptors have no known antigen. Reverse transcribing all isolated RNA meant expressed TCRB transcripts were sequenced. Only in-frame clones appear in the TCRdb table, and some are missing; sequencing was by immunoSEQ multiplex PCR. The repertoire holds approximately 730,000 clones, with roughly 13% as singletons. Sequenced sample: naive CD4+ T cells from blood. The receptor source for this set is a young man with type 1 diabetes.

The chain is built from TRBV6-1 and TRBJ2-3; D is undetermined. CDR3 size: 14 residues. V was clipped by 1 base and J by 1 base, with 6 bases between them. Germline CDR1 is MNHNS and CDR2 is SASEGT. Here the CDR3 reads CASSEGQGTDTQYF. In nucleotides, the CDR3 is TGTGCCAGCAGTGAAGGGCAGGGCACAGATACGCAGTATTTT.

This clone was picked up a small number of times. The V call is TRBV30, the J call TRBJ2-1; 7 bases match TRBD2. V trimming: 0 bases; J trimming: 5 bases; junction bases outside the gene matches: 4. The V gene's germline CDR1 is GTSNPN and CDR2 SVGIG (reference sequence). The CDR3 sequence is 14 residues long. This chain's CDR3 is CAWSVAGEDNEQFF. In DNA form, the CDR3 reads TGTGCCTGGAGTGTGGCGGGGGAGGACAATGAGCAGTTCTTC.

The table lists this clone with a few counts. This same CDR3 is encoded by further DNA sequences in the sample. This chain connects TRBV6-5 to TRBJ1-4; D call uncertain. Trimming removed 2 bases at V and 8 bases at J, with 3 bases between. Per germline, CDR1 MNHEY and CDR2 SVGAGI. The CDR3 runs 11 residues. The CDR3 is CASSYGEKLFF. In DNA, the CDR3 is TGTGCCAGCAGTTACGGGGAAAAACTGTTTTTT.

The V call is TRBV4-1, the J call TRBJ1-2; D uncertain. This CDR3 comprises 14 residues. CDR1 is MGHRA and CDR2 is YSYEKL in the germline V gene. Deletions cut 5 bases from V and 0 bases from J, with 10 bases between. CDR3 protein: CASSEAGANYGYTF. The CDR3 nucleotides read TGCGCCAGCAGCGAAGCGGGAGCTAACTATGGCTACACCTTC.

The V call is TRBV5-6, the J call TRBJ1-2, with TRBD1 identical over 7 bases. The junction had 9 bases not matched to a gene; V was cut back by 3 bases and J by 4 bases. Looked up from germline, CDR1 is SGHDT and CDR2 is YYEEEE. The CDR3 has 15 amino acids. CDR3 in amino acids: CASSSWTGFFYGYTF. The DNA for the CDR3 is TGTGCCAGCAGCTCGTGGACAGGATTCTTCTATGGCTACACCTTC.

The chain uses TRBV6-5 and TRBJ1-3; D not resolved. The CDR3 has 15 amino acids. Germline V gives CDR1 MNHEY, CDR2 SVGAGI. The V gene lost 3 bases and the J gene lost 0 bases, with 9 bases spanning the gap. In nucleotides, the CDR3 is TGTGCCAGCAGTTATGGCTCCACCTCTGGAAACACCATATATTTT. Translating it yields CASSYGSTSGNTIYF.

V gene TRBV7-7 combines with J gene TRBJ2-3; 11 nucleotides agree with TRBD1. V shed 5 bases and J 2 bases; nucleotides not matched to a gene: 6. CDR1 and CDR2 from the germline V gene are SSHAT and FNYEAQ (reference sequence). This CDR3 has 16 amino acids. The CDR3 spells CASSAGTGGYTDTQYF. As DNA, the CDR3 is TGTGCCAGCAGCGCTGGGACAGGGGGGTACACAGATACGCAGTATTTT.

The V and J genes are TRBV5-1 and TRBJ1-1, with TRBD1 identical over 8 bases. The ends lost 0 bases at V and 3 bases at J; junction bases unmatched: 4. The CDR3 runs to 15 residues. Germline CDR1 is SGHRS and CDR2 is YFSETQ. This CDR3 is CASSLGQGRDTEAFF. The CDR3 DNA reads TGCGCCAGCAGCTTGGGACAGGGGAGGGACACTGAAGCTTTCTTT.

This rearrangement joins TRBV7-8 to TRBJ1-2; D call uncertain. The V gene lost 4 bases and the J gene lost 1 base, with 4 bases spanning the gap. Germline V lookup: CDR1 SGHVS, CDR2 FQNEAQ. The CDR3 runs to 12 residues. CDR3 in amino acids: CASSYVNYGYTF. The CDR3 DNA is TGTGCCAGCAGCTATGTTAACTATGGCTACACCTTC.

This clone was seen only a few times. The genes are TRBV7-9 and TRBJ2-1; unclear D gene. Trimming shortened V by 5 bases and J by 1 base, and 9 bases separated the two germline ends. This CDR3 has 14 residues. Germline loops: CDR1 SEHNR, CDR2 FQNEAQ (reference sequence). CDR3 coding DNA: TGTGCCAGCAGCAAACCTACATCCTACAATGAGCAGTTCTTC. Amino acids: CASSKPTSYNEQFF.

This clone showed up just a few times. The chain is built from TRBV7-9 and TRBJ2-7; 7 nucleotides agree with TRBD2. The ends lost 5 bases at V and 7 bases at J; junction bases unmatched: 11. This CDR3 contains 14 residues. CDR1 SEHNR and CDR2 FQNEAQ come from the germline V gene (reference sequence). This CDR3 reads CASSPLSPGGEQYF. CDR3 nucleotides: TGTGCCAGCAGCCCGTTGAGTCCCGGGGGGGAGCAGTACTTC.

CDR3 protein: CASSLRGSGNYGYTF. The CDR3 DNA reads TGTGCCAGCAGCTTACGGGGATCGGGAAACTATGGCTACACCTTC. V gene TRBV7-9 combines with J gene TRBJ1-2; the D is unclear. There are 15 residues in the CDR3. Trimming cost V 2 bases and J 2 bases, with 12 bases left between them. Germline V gives CDR1 SEHNR, CDR2 FQNEAQ (reference sequence).

V gene TRBV11-2 combines with J gene TRBJ2-1; 8 positions agree with TRBD1. The germline V gene has CDR1 SGHAT and CDR2 FQNNGV. The CDR3 length is 15 residues. J lost 10 bases, V lost 3 bases, and 11 bases had no gene match. The CDR3 is CASSFVGQGAGEQFF. CDR3 sequence (DNA): TGTGCCAGCAGCTTTGTAGGGCAGGGGGCCGGGGAGCAGTTCTTC.

This clone was counted between two and nine times. The CDR3 spells CSVRVATEAFF. CDR3 nucleotides: TGCAGCGTCAGGGTTGCCACTGAAGCTTTCTTT. The chain employs TRBV29-1 and TRBJ1-1, with D perhaps matching TRBD1 (5 bases). With 6 bases removed from V and 4 bases from J, the gap between germline ends came to 9 bases. In germline, CDR1 is SQVTM, CDR2 ANQGSEA. The CDR3 has 11 amino acids.

This clone occurred once. The V gene is TRBV9, the J gene TRBJ2-3; 7 bases match TRBD1. The V gene end was trimmed by 7 bases and the J gene end by 0 bases; junction bases not matched to a gene: 11. Germline CDR1 is SGDLS and CDR2 is YYNGEE. CDR3 length: 16 residues. The CDR3 bases are TGTGCCAGCGGGGCAGGGGGAGATTCGAGCACAGATACGCAGTATTTT. As protein: CASGAGGDSSTDTQYF.

The chain is built from TRBV4-2 and TRBJ2-7; D may be TRBD2 (6 bases). Germline V lookup: CDR1 LGHNA, CDR2 YNFKEQ. CDR3 length equals 14 residues. Deletions cut 1 base from V and 0 bases from J, with 7 bases between. The CDR3 coding sequence is TGTGCCAGCAGCCAAGGCGGGAACTCCTACGAGCAGTACTTC. Translating it yields CASSQGGNSYEQYF.

This clone has a handful of counts. V gene TRBV5-8 combines with J gene TRBJ1-2; a weak D match, TRBD1 (6 bases). CDR3 length: 16 residues. The V end was cut by 4 bases, the J end by 7 bases, with 23 bases between. The germline gives CDR1 SGHTS, CDR2 YDEGEE. CDR3 region: CASSRLAGATAGGYTF. In DNA form, the CDR3 reads TGTGCCAGCAGCCGTCTGGCAGGGGCGACCGCGGGTGGCTACACCTTC.

The CDR3 is CASSGTLDSNQPQHF. Here the CDR3 DNA reads TGTGCCAGCAGCGGGACATTGGATAGCAATCAGCCCCAGCATTTT. This chain links TRBV25-1 with TRBJ1-5; possible D gene TRBD1, 6 bases. Germline loops: CDR1 MGHDK, CDR2 SYGVNS. The CDR3 contains 15 residues. The V end lost 6 bases, the J end lost 0 bases, and 12 bases lay between the germline ends.

This chain uses TRBV7-9 with TRBJ1-1; no clear D. The CDR3 covers 15 residues. V was shortened by 5 bases and J by 1 base, with 14 bases between the two germline ends. Germline CDR1 and CDR2: SEHNR and FQNEAQ (reference sequence). In nucleotides, the CDR3 is TGTGCCAGCAGCCCTCGCGAGCGAGCGAACACTGAAGCTTTCTTT. It is translated as CASSPRERANTEAFF.

The J gene is TRBJ1-2, the V gene TRBV19; 9 bases are a match to TRBD1. This CDR3 is built from 15 residues. Germline V lookup: CDR1 LNHDA, CDR2 SQIVND (reference sequence). J gave up 4 bases and V 1 base, and 4 bases lay outside the gene matches. CDR3 residues: CASSIAGGQGYGYTF. DNA for the CDR3: TGTGCCAGTAGTATAGCCGGGGGACAGGGCTATGGCTACACCTTC. Supplemented by reference TRBV19 and TRBJ1-2, the full variable domain reads DGGITQSPKYLFRKEGQNVTLSCEQNLNHDAMYWYRQDPGQGLRLIYYSQIVNDFQKGDIAEGYSVSREKKESFPLTVTSAQKNPTAFYLCASSIAGGQGYGYTFGSGTRLTVV.

Worth noting for this clone: The same CDR3 can be traced to other DNA sequences in this sample. The chain joins TRBV28 to TRBJ2-7; D remains unclear. This CDR3 has 11 amino acids. Trimming left V 4 bases short and J 2 bases short, with 3 bases between. The germline gives CDR1 MDHEN, CDR2 SYDVKM. The DNA for the CDR3 is TGTGCCAGCAGTTCGCCCTACGAGCAGTACTTC. This gives the protein CASSSPYEQYF.

This clone was seen just once. The rearrangement links TRBV6-6 to TRBJ2-1; the D call may be TRBD1 or TRBD2 (5 bases each). Germline CDR1 and CDR2: MNHNY and SVGAGI (reference sequence). Trimming shortened V by 0 bases and J by 8 bases, and 11 bases separated the two germline ends. CDR3 length equals 14 residues. Here the CDR3 reads CASSYSEGRHEQFF. DNA of the CDR3: TGTGCCAGCAGTTACTCAGAGGGGCGGCATGAGCAGTTCTTC.

The gene calls are TRBV2 and TRBJ1-1; the D gene is possibly TRBD1 (6 bases). This CDR3 is 14 amino acids long. The germline V and J ends were trimmed by 6 bases and 1 base, with 12 bases remaining between them. Germline loops: CDR1 SNHLY, CDR2 FYNNEI. CDR3 loop: CASSLQGPNTEAFF. The CDR3 DNA follows: TGTGCCAGCAGCCTACAGGGTCCGAACACTGAAGCTTTCTTT.

The gene calls are TRBV7-7 and TRBJ2-2; D remains unclear. Looked up from germline, CDR1 is SSHAT and CDR2 is FNYEAQ (reference sequence). The CDR3 runs 13 residues. V gave up 0 bases and J gave up 7 bases, with 6 bases separating them. The CDR3 reads CASSLAADGELFF. CDR3 bases: TGTGCCAGCAGCTTAGCCGCTGACGGGGAGCTGTTTTTT. Using reference TRBV7-7 and TRBJ2-2 for the parts outside the CDR3, the full variable domain is GAGVSQSPRYKVTKRGQDVTLRCDPISSHATLYWYQQALGQGPEFLTYFNYEAQPDKSGLPSDRFSAERPEGSISTLTIQRTEQRDSAMYRCASSLAADGELFFGEGSRLTVL.

The J gene is TRBJ1-4, the V gene TRBV5-4; D is unresolved. The CDR3 has 17 amino acids. V was trimmed by 2 bases and J by 5 bases, leaving 19 bases between them. Germline V gene lookup returns CDR1 SGHNT and CDR2 YYREEE (reference sequence). The CDR3 loop is CASSFPSAGRGNEKLFF. CDR3 DNA sequence: TGTGCCAGCAGCTTCCCCTCGGCCGGGAGAGGGAATGAAAAACTGTTTTTT.

This clone was found a few times. DNA of the CDR3: TGTGCCAGCAGCACAGGGAACTATGGCTACACCTTC. This sequence encodes CASSTGNYGYTF. V gene TRBV28 combines with J gene TRBJ1-2; weak D call: TRBD1 (6 bases). Germline CDR1 and CDR2: MDHEN and SYDVKM. The CDR3 is 12 amino acids. Trimming took off 6 bases at V and 2 bases at J, with 7 bases between the two ends.